Below are 20 T cell receptor beta chains sequenced from a single sample in a study of CD8 T cells in ankylosing spondylitis. From the 5' RACE reads, TCRdb called clonotypes with MiXCR, one entry per CDR3 protein. Among about 150,000 distinct CDR3 sequences listed, 44% were seen once. The sequencing input was synovial fluid, either unsorted or a sorted T cell fraction (not recorded which). Receptor source: a male donor with ankylosing spondylitis.

The chain carries TRBV7-9 and TRBJ2-3; 10 bases align to TRBD1. CDR1 and CDR2 from the germline V gene are SEHNR and FQNEAQ (reference sequence). J gave up 4 bases and V 4 bases, and 8 bases lay outside the gene matches. The CDR3 contains 16 residues. This CDR3 reads CASSYLRQGASDTQYF. CDR3 in DNA: TGTGCCAGCAGCTATTTAAGACAGGGGGCCTCAGATACGCAGTATTTT.

This clonotype was detected only a few times. This chain connects TRBV25-1 to TRBJ2-2; 11 nucleotides agree with TRBD2. Germline trimming cut 3 bases from V and 1 base from J; bases unmatched to any gene: 7. This CDR3 is 18 amino acids long. Looked up from germline, CDR1 is MGHDK and CDR2 is SYGVNS. Written as DNA, the CDR3 is TGTGCCAGCAGTGAGACCGTCACTAGCGGGGGGAACACCGGGGAGCTGTTTTTT. Translated: CASSETVTSGGNTGELFF.

This clonotype was counted only a few times. The V and J genes are TRBV7-9 and TRBJ1-2; TRBD1 might be the D (5 bases). V gave up 5 bases and J gave up 4 bases, with 14 bases separating them. This CDR3 contains 14 residues. Germline lookup yields CDR1 SEHNR and CDR2 FQNEAQ (reference sequence). CDR3 DNA: TGTGCCAGCAGCACCAGCACCAGGGCCTATGGCTACACCTTC. As protein: CASSTSTRAYGYTF. Combining the CDR3 with reference TRBV7-9 and TRBJ1-2 gives the whole variable domain DTGVSQNPRHKITKRGQNVTFRCDPISEHNRLYWYRQTLGQGPEFLTYFQNEAQLEKSRLLSDRFSAERPKGSFSTLEIQRTEQGDSAMYLCASSTSTRAYGYTFGSGTRLTVV.

This clonotype occurred a few times. This chain connects TRBV12-3 or TRBV12-4 to TRBJ2-3; D uncertain. Trimming took off 3 bases at V and 0 bases at J, with 16 bases between the two ends. CDR3 length: 17 residues. The CDR3 loop is CASSFPLPALSTDTQYF. CDR3 in DNA: TGTGCCAGCAGTTTTCCTCTTCCGGCGCTTAGCACAGATACGCAGTATTTT.

This clonotype was seen a few times. This rearrangement joins TRBV30 to TRBJ1-2; weak D call: TRBD1 (6 bases). CDR3 length: 14 residues. V lost 0 bases, J lost 6 bases, and 14 bases lay in between. Germline CDR1 is GTSNPN and CDR2 is SVGIG (reference sequence). The CDR3: CAWSVLGGLDGYTF. The CDR3 DNA is TGTGCCTGGAGTGTACTCGGGGGCCTTGATGGCTACACCTTC.

This clonotype showed up just a few times. The chain uses TRBV12-3 or TRBV12-4 and TRBJ1-3, with 8 bases lining up with TRBD1. The CDR3 runs 16 residues. The trim removed 4 bases at V and 4 bases at J, leaving 9 bases unmatched. CDR3 residues: CASSSRDRWGGNTIYF. The DNA for the CDR3 is TGTGCCAGCAGTTCACGGGACAGGTGGGGAGGAAACACCATATATTTT.

This clonotype was observed a few times. The V call is TRBV18, the J call TRBJ2-7; TRBD2 matches at 8 bases. J lost 3 bases, V lost 3 bases, and 13 bases had no gene match. Looked up from germline, CDR1 is KGHSH and CDR2 is LQKENI. The CDR3 has 17 residues. The CDR3 sequence is CASSPDIGGRLHYEQYF. CDR3 nucleotides: TGTGCCAGCTCACCGGACATCGGCGGGAGGCTCCACTACGAGCAGTACTTC.

The chain is built from TRBV27 and TRBJ2-3, with D uncertain. CDR1 and CDR2 from the germline V gene are MNHEY and SMNVEV (reference sequence). The V gene lost 4 bases and the J gene lost 8 bases, with 10 bases spanning the gap. This CDR3 is built from 12 residues. CDR3 protein: CASSSPSGTQYF. The CDR3 nucleotides read TGTGCCAGCAGTTCCCCTTCTGGTACGCAGTATTTT.

This chain's CDR3 is CASSPRLAANYEQYF. In nucleotides, the CDR3 is TGTGCCAGCAGCCCGAGACTAGCGGCGAACTACGAGCAGTACTTC. This chain connects TRBV7-2 to TRBJ2-7; 9 bases line up with TRBD2. CDR3 length equals 15 residues. Unmatched junction bases numbered 8, after V lost 5 bases and J lost 3 bases. Germline CDR1 reads SGHTA; CDR2 reads FQGNSA.

Only a few counts were recorded for this clonotype. The V call is TRBV28, the J call TRBJ1-4; no firm D call. CDR1 and CDR2 (germline): MDHEN, SYDVKM. V lost 1 base and J lost 8, with 14 bases in between. This CDR3 spans 15 amino acids. The CDR3 loop reads CASSLYRNEGEKLFF. DNA for the CDR3: TGTGCCAGCAGTTTATACCGGAACGAAGGGGAAAAACTGTTTTTT.

This chain links TRBV9 with TRBJ1-1; the match to TRBD1 covers 7 bases. This CDR3 spans 13 amino acids. Trimming cost V 4 bases and J 5 bases; bases outside gene matches: 5. Germline CDR1 SGDLS, CDR2 YYNGEE. The CDR3 loop reads CASSQAGGTEAFF. The CDR3 DNA reads TGTGCCAGCAGCCAGGCAGGGGGTACTGAAGCTTTCTTT.

The chain recombines TRBV6-1 with TRBJ2-2; tentative D call: TRBD1 (6 bases). The CDR3 totals 17 residues. The V gene's germline CDR1 is MNHNS and CDR2 SASEGT. V gave up 2 bases and J gave up 1 base, with 14 bases separating them. DNA for the CDR3: TGTGCCAGCAGTGAATCCCGGACAGTCGGGAACACCGGGGAGCTGTTTTTT. It is translated as CASSESRTVGNTGELFF.

This chain joins TRBV5-6 and TRBJ1-2; the D is unclear. The CDR3 extends over 14 amino acids. The V gene lost 2 bases and the J gene lost 3 bases, with 11 bases spanning the gap. Germline values: CDR1 SGHDT, CDR2 YYEEEE. The CDR3 reads CASSFEPGDYGYTF. The CDR3 DNA reads TGTGCCAGCAGCTTCGAACCCGGCGACTATGGCTACACCTTC.

DNA for the CDR3: TGTGCCAGCAGCCAAGAATGGAGACTACCACCAAAAGAGACCCAGTACTTC. Translation: CASSQEWRLPPKETQYF. The rearrangement uses TRBV3-1 and TRBJ2-5; D may be TRBD2 (5 bases). V was clipped by 0 bases and J by 3 bases, with 17 bases between them. Per the germline V gene, CDR1 is LGHDT and CDR2 is YNNKEL (reference sequence). The CDR3 is 17 amino acids.

The chain recombines TRBV6-1 with TRBJ1-6; 8 bases are shared with TRBD1. CDR1 is MNHNS, CDR2 SASEGT, per germline. Trimming removed 6 bases from V and 8 bases from J; junction bases left unmatched: 12. This CDR3 is built from 16 residues. CDR3 residues: CASSFVGQGLDSPLHF. DNA of the CDR3: TGTGCCAGCAGCTTCGTCGGACAGGGATTAGATTCACCCCTCCACTTT.

This clonotype was seen repeatedly, ten times or more. The chain recombines TRBV2 with TRBJ2-7; D gene uncertain. CDR1 SNHLY and CDR2 FYNNEI come from the germline V gene. The CDR3 runs 13 residues. Trimming stripped 5 bases from V and 1 base from J, with 9 bases between. For the CDR3, the DNA is TGTGCCAGCAGTCCTAGTGAATCCTACGAGCAGTACTTC. It is translated as CASSPSESYEQYF.

The chain is built from TRBV19 and TRBJ1-5; D not certain. The CDR3 runs 16 residues. The germline V and J ends were trimmed by 0 bases and 2 bases, with 11 bases remaining between them. From germline, CDR1 is LNHDA and CDR2 SQIVND (reference sequence). CDR3: CASSIDGVGGNQPQHF. The CDR3, as DNA: TGTGCCAGTAGTATAGATGGGGTCGGAGGCAATCAGCCCCAGCATTTT.

The chain links TRBV12-3 or TRBV12-4 to TRBJ2-2; maybe TRBD2 (5 bases). Trimming stripped 6 bases from V and 2 bases from J, with 10 bases between. The CDR3 runs 14 residues. The CDR3: CASSLSSNTGELFF. Here the CDR3 DNA reads TGTGCCAGCAGCCTGTCTAGCAACACCGGGGAGCTGTTTTTT.

This clonotype was found a few times. The chain is built from TRBV5-1 and TRBJ2-1; tentative D call: TRBD2 (6 bases). The CDR3 has 16 residues. V lost 4 bases and J lost 4, with 18 bases in between. CDR1 is SGHRS, CDR2 YFSETQ, per germline. The CDR3 region is CASSAISGYLYNEQFF. The DNA for the CDR3 is TGCGCCAGCAGCGCTATTAGCGGTTACTTATACAATGAGCAGTTCTTC.

This chain uses TRBV6-1 with TRBJ2-3; 7 nucleotides line up with TRBD2. Germline V CDR1 and CDR2: MNHNS, SASEGT. There are 15 residues in the CDR3. The ends lost 5 bases at V and 0 bases at J; junction bases unmatched: 5. CDR3: CASSRLADSTDTQYF. The CDR3 nucleotides read TGTGCCAGCAGTCGTCTAGCGGATAGCACAGATACGCAGTATTTT.